This T cell receptor (beta chain) was retrieved from a study of T cell repertoires in cytomegalovirus infection. Turning to the study itself: Both CMV infection and a matching HLA type were indicated by public TCR beta signatures. Overall study results and limits: HLA-C-restricted, CMV-specific TCR beta clonotypes were dominant ex vivo. The study identified carriers of CMV plus the relevant HLA from cumulative public TCR beta family frequency.

This clonotype was seen repeatedly, ten times or more. What it recognizes is unknown. This CDR3 spans 14 amino acids. V lost 5 bases to trimming and J lost 5 bases, with 16 bases between them. Looked up from germline, CDR1 is MNHEY and CDR2 is SVGEGT. TCRdb independently ran MiXCR on the reads; one entry per CDR3 protein. The sample records 200,000 to 250,000 distinct CDR3 sequences, around an eighth being singletons. The sample taken for sequencing was PBMCs. The chain recombines TRBV6-2 or TRBV6-3 with TRBJ2-7; a possible D gene is TRBD1 (6 bases). The source of this sequence is a human donor in good health (CMV status not recorded). Some clones in this sample may be carry-over from other donors' samples. The CDR3 coding sequence is TGTGCCAGCAGTCAGGGGAGTCAGAGCAACGAGCAGTACTTC. This gives the protein CASSQGSQSNEQYF.